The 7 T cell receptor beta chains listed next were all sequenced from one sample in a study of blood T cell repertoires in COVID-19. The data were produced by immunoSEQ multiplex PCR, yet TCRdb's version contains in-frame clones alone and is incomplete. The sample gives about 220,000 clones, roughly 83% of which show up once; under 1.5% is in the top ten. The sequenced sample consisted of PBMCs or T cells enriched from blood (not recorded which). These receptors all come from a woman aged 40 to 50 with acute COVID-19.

The CDR3 is CASSQEVVAEANYGYTF. DNA for the CDR3: TGCGCCAGCAGCCAAGAAGTGGTAGCCGAAGCTAACTATGGCTACACCTTC. J is TRBJ1-2 and V is TRBV4-3; D is uncertain. The ends were cut back, 0 bases at V and 0 bases at J, with 14 bases in the middle. Germline loops: CDR1 LGHNA, CDR2 YSLEER. CDR3 length: 17 amino acids.

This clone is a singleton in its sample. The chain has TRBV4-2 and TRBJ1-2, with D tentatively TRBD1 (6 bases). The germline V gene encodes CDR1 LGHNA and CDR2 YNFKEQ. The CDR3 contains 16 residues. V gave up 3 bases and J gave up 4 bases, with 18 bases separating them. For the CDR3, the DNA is TGTGCCAGCAGCCATTTGGACGGCAGGGGATTCTATGGCTACACCTTC. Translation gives CASSHLDGRGFYGYTF.

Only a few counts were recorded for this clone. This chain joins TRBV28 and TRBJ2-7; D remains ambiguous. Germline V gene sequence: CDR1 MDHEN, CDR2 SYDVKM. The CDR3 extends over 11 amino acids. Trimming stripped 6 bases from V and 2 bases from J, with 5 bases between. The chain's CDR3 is CASSLAYEQYF. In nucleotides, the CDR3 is TGTGCCAGCAGCCTAGCCTACGAGCAGTACTTC. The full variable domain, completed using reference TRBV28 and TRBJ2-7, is DVKVTQSSRYLVKRTGEKVFLECVQDMDHENMFWYRQDPGLGLRLIYFSYDVKMKEKGDIPEGYSVSREKKERFSLILESASTNQTSMYLCASSLAYEQYFGPGTRLTVT.

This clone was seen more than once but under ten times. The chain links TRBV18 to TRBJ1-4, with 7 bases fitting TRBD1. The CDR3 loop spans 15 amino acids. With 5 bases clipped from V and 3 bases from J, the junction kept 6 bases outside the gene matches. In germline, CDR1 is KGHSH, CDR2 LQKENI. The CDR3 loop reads CASSRNRGANEKLFF. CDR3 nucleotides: TGTGCCAGCTCAAGAAACAGGGGAGCTAATGAAAAACTGTTTTTT.

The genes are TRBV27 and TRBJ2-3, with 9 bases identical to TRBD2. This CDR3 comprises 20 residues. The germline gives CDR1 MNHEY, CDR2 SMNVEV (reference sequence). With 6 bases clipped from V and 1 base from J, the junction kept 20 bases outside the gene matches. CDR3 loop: CASRLSARLSGSLGTDTQYF. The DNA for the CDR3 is TGTGCCAGCAGGCTTTCAGCTCGACTTAGCGGGAGTTTGGGCACAGATACGCAGTATTTT.

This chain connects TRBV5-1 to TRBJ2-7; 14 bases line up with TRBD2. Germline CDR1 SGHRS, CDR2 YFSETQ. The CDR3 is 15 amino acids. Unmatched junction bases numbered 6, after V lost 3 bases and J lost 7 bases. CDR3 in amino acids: CASSWGLAGEGEQYF. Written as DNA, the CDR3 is TGCGCCAGCAGCTGGGGACTAGCGGGAGAGGGAGAGCAGTACTTC.

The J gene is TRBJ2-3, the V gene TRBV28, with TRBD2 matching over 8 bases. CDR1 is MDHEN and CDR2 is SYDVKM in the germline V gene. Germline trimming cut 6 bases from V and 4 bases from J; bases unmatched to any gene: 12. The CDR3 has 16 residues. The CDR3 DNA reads TGTGCCAGCAGCCCAGGGCTAGCGGGCTTTTCAGATACGCAGTATTTT. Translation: CASSPGLAGFSDTQYF.